This T cell receptor beta chain was recovered during a study of CD8+CD57+ T cells in acquired aplastic anemia. The study's findings and limits: No significant difference in CD8+ Simpson's diversity was found between patients and controls.

As concerns this clonotype: No antigen is known for it.

The germline V gene encodes CDR1 SGHTA and CDR2 FQGNSA. V was shortened by 8 bases and J by 3 bases, with 14 bases between the two germline ends. The CDR3 runs to 14 residues. The use of genomic DNA as template underpinned the TCR beta VDJ and CDR3 profiling. TCRdb itself ran the reads through MiXCR, one entry per CDR3 protein. The data show fewer than 200,000 distinct CDR3 sequences, approximately 60% seen once. This clonotype was sampled from a human donor in good health. This chain connects TRBV7-2 to TRBJ1-5; D call uncertain. The sequencing sample was made of sorted CD4+, CD8+, or CD8+CD57+ T cells (not recorded which) from PBMCs. CDR3 protein: CASSAYQVNQPQHF. The CDR3 DNA reads TGTGCCAGCTCAGCTTACCAGGTCAATCAGCCCCAGCATTTT.